This T cell receptor beta chain was observed in a study of shared clonotypes between healthy human individuals. Study-wide context: Aged 18 to 49, the donors were two women and a few men. Findings and caveats of the study: The genetic and exposure-history diversity represented was limited by few donors. The expectation was that sequencing depth would affect clonotype sharing among donors.

When replicate PCRs were run on sorted subsets, they used approximately 210 ng DNA, tens of thousands of T cell genomes. The assay was immunoSEQ multiplex PCR, and TCRdb's table has in-frame clones only and misses some. The table includes some 2,100,000 clones, 85% to 95% detected once. This clone was detected only once. Its specificity is not known. Germline assignment: CDR1 MNHEY and CDR2 SMNVEV (reference sequence). After removal of 7 bases from V and 4 bases from J, the junction contained 13 bases not matched to a gene. This CDR3 has 15 residues. Selected positively for CCR7 and CD45RO-negative, naive CD8 cells excluded terminally differentiated effector memory CD45RA+ cells.

The V and J genes are TRBV27 and TRBJ2-7; 7 bases are a match to TRBD1. The clonotype was recovered from a man between 18 and 29 years old in good health. Some clones in this sample may be carry-over from other donors' samples. Material: naive CD8+ T cells from PBMCs. CDR3 sequence (DNA): TGTGCCAGCACCCCCGCGGTAGGGGGCTTGTACGAGCAGTACTTC. The encoded protein is CASTPAVGGLYEQYF.